Presented here are 3 T cell receptor beta chains from one specimen sequenced in a study of glioma-infiltrating T cells after dendritic cell vaccination. Time point of the sample: after dendritic cell vaccination, including at tumor progression/relapse. The table came from immunoSEQ multiplex PCR; TCRdb's copy has only in-frame clones and leaves some out. The repertoire holds roughly 100,000 clones, with about four fifths as singletons. The input for sequencing was blood, taken after dendritic cell vaccination. These receptors came from a human donor with glioblastoma.

This clone was counted a single time. Additional DNA sequences in this sample encode the identical CDR3. The chain carries TRBV7-2 and TRBJ1-3; D gene uncertain. The V end lost 1 base, the J end lost 4 bases, and 5 bases lay between the germline ends. The V gene's germline CDR1 is SGHTA and CDR2 FQGNSA. The CDR3 is 13 residues long. CDR3 DNA: TGTGCCAGCAGCTTAGGGAGAGGAAACACCATATATTTT. Translation: CASSLGRGNTIYF.

This sequence joins TRBV5-1 and TRBJ2-3, with no clear D. CDR3 length: 15 residues. Trimming pared 1 base from V and 2 bases from J, leaving 11 bases between. CDR1 is SGHRS, CDR2 YFSETQ, per germline. This chain's CDR3 is CASSLITDDTDTQYF. Written as DNA, the CDR3 is TGCGCCAGCAGCTTGATCACAGACGACACAGATACGCAGTATTTT.

The rearrangement joins TRBV4-1 to TRBJ2-3, with 13 positions matching TRBD2. The J segment lost 3 bases and the V segment lost 1 base, leaving 10 bases of the junction unmatched. Germline assignment: CDR1 MGHRA and CDR2 YSYEKL. This CDR3 region has 19 residues. For the CDR3, the DNA is TGCGCCAGCAGCCAAGGCAAGACTAGCGGGGGGCGGTGGACAGATACGCAGTATTTT. This translates into CASSQGKTSGGRWTDTQYF.